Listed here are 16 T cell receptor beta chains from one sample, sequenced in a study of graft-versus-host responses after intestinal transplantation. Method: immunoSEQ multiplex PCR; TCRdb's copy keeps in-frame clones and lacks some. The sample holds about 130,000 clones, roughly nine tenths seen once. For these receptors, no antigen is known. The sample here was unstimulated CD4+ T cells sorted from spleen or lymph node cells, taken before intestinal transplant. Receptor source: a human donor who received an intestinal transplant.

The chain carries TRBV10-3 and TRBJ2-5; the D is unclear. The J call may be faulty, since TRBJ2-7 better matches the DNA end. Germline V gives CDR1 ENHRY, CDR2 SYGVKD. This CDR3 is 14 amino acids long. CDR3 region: CAISESSGVYEQYF. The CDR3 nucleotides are TGTGCCATCAGTGAGTCGAGTGGGGTCTACGAGCAGTACTTC.

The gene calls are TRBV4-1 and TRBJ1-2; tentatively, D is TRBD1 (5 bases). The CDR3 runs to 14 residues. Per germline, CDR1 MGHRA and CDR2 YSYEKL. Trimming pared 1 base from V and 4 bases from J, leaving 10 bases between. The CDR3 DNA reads TGCGCCAGCAGCCAAGGCCAGGGTCCCTATGGCTACACCTTC. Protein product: CASSQGQGPYGYTF.

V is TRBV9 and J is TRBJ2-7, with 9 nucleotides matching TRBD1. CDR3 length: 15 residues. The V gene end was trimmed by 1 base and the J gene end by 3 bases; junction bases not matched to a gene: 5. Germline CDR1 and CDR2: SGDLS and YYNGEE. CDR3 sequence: CASSVSTGGVYEQYF. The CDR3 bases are TGTGCCAGCAGCGTATCGACAGGGGGAGTCTACGAGCAGTACTTC.

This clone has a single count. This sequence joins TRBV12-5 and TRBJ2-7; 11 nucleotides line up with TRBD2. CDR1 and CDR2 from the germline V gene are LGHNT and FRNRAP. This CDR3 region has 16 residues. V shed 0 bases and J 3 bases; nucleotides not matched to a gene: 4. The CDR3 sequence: CASGLVLGTSGYEQYF. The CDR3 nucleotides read TGTGCTAGTGGTTTGGTCCTCGGGACTAGCGGCTACGAGCAGTACTTC.

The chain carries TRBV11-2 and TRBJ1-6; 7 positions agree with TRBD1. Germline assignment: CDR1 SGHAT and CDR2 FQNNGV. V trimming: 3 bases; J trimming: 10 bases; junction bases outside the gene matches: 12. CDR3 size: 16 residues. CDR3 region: CASSFDIRGKGSPLHF. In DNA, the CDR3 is TGTGCCAGCAGCTTCGATATCAGGGGGAAGGGCTCACCCCTCCACTTT.

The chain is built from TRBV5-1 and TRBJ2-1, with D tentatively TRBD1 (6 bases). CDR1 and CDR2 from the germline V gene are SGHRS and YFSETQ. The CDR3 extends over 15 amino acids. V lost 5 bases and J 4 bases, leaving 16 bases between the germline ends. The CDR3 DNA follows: TGCGCCAGCAGAATCACGGCAGACAGGTACAATGAGCAGTTCTTC. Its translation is CASRITADRYNEQFF.

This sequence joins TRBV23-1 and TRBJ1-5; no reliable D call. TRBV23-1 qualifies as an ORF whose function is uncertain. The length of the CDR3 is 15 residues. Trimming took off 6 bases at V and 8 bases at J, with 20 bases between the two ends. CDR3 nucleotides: TGCGCCAGCAGCCACCGATCCTCCCCGGGAAAGCCCCAGCATTTT. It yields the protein CASSHRSSPGKPQHF.

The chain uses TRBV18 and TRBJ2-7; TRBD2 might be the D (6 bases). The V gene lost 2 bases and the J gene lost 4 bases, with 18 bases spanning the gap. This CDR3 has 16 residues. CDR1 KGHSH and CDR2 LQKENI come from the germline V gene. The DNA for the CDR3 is TGTGCCAGCTCACCATCCCAGCCAGGGAGGTTATACGAGCAGTACTTC. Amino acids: CASSPSQPGRLYEQYF.

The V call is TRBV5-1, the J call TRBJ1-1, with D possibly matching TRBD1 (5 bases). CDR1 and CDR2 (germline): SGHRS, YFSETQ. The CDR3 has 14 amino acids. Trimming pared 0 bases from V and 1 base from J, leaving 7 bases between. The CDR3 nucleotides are TGCGCCAGCAGCTTGGTGGGGGAGAACACTGAAGCTTTCTTT. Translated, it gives CASSLVGENTEAFF.

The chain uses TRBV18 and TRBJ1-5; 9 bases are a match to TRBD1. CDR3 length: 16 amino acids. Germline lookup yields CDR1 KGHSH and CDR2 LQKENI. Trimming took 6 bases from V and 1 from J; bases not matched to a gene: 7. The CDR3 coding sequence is TGTGCCAGCTCTCCTCGGACAGGGGAGAGCAATCAGCCCCAGCATTTT. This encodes CASSPRTGESNQPQHF.

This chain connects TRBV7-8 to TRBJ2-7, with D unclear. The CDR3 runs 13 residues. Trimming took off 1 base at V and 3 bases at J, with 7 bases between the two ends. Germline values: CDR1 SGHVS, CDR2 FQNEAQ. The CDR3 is CASSLGQNYEQYF. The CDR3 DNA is TGTGCCAGCAGCTTAGGCCAGAACTACGAGCAGTACTTC.

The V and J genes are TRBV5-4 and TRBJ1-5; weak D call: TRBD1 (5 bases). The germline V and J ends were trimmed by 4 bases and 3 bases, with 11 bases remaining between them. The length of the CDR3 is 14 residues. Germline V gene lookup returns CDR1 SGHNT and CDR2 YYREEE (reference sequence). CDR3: CASSLWGINQPQHF. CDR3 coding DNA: TGTGCCAGCAGCCTGTGGGGGATCAATCAGCCCCAGCATTTT. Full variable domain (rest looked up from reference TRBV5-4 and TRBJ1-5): ETGVTQSPTHLIKTRGQQVTLRCSSQSGHNTVSWYQQALGQGPQFIFQYYREEENGRGNFPPRFSGLQFPNYSSELNVNALELDDSALYLCASSLWGINQPQHFGDGTRLSIL.

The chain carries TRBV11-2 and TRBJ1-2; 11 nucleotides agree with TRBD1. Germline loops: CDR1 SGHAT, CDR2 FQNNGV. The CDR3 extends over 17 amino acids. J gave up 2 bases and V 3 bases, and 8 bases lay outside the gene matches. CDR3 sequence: CASSFSTRTGGNYGYTF. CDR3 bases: TGTGCCAGCAGCTTCTCAACCCGGACAGGGGGCAACTATGGCTACACCTTC.

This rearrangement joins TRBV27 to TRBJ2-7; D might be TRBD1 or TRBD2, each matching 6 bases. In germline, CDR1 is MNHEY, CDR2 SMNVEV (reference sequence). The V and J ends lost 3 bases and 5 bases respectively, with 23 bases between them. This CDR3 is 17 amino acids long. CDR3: CASSFRALQRGADEQYF. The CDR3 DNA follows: TGTGCCAGCAGTTTCCGAGCGCTCCAAAGGGGGGCCGACGAGCAGTACTTC.

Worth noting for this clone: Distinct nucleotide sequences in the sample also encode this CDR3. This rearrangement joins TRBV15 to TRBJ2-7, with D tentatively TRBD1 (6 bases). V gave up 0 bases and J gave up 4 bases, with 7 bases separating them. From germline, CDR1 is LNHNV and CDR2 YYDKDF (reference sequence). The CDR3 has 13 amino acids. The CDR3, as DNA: TGTGCCACCAGCAGAGACAGGGGTTACGAGCAGTACTTC. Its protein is CATSRDRGYEQYF.

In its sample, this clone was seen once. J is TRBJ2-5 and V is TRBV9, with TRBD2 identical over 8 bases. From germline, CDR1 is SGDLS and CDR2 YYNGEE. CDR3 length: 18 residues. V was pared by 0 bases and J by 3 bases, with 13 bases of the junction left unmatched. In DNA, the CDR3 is TGTGCCAGCAGCGTAGGAATATCGGGGGGGGCCCTTAAAGAGACCCAGTACTTC. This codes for CASSVGISGGALKETQYF. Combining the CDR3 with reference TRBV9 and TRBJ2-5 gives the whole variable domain DSGVTQTPKHLITATGQRVTLRCSPRSGDLSVYWYQQSLDQGLQFLIQYYNGEERAKGNILERFSAQQFPDLHSELNLSSLELGDSALYFCASSVGISGGALKETQYFGPGTRLLVL.